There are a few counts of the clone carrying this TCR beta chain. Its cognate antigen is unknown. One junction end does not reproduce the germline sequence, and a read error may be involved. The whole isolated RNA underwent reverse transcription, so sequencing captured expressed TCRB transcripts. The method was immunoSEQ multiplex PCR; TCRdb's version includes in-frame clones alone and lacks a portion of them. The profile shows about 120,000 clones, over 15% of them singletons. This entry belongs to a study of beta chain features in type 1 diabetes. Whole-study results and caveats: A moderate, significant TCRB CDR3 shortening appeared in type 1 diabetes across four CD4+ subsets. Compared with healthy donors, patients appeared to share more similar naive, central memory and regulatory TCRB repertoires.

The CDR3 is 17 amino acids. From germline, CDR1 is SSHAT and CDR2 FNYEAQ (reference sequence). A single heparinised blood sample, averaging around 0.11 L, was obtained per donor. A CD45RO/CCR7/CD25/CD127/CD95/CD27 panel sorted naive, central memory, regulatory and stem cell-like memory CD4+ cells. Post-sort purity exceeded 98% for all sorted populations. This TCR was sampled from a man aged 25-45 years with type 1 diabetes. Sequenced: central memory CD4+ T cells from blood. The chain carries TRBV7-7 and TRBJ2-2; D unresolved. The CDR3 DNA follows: TGTGCTAGCAGCCCCCCCGAAGGGAAAGGGAACACCGGGGAGCTGTTTTTT. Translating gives CASSPPEGKGNTGELFF. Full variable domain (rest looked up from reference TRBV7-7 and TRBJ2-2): GAGVSQSPRYKVTKRGQDVTLRCDPISSHATLYWYQQALGQGPEFLTYFNYEAQPDKSGLPSDRFSAERPEGSISTLTIQRTEQRDSAMYRCASSPPEGKGNTGELFFGEGSRLTVL.